The 19 T cell receptor beta chains below were found in one sample sequenced in a study of blood T cell repertoires in COVID-19. The repertoire was sequenced with immunoSEQ multiplex PCR; TCRdb's copy has only in-frame clones and lacks some. The data show about 50,000 clones, around 87% seen once. Sequenced material: peripheral blood. The receptors were sampled from a woman over 75 with COVID-19, enrolled during active disease.

V and J are TRBV5-1 and TRBJ2-1; 10 bases are a match to TRBD2. This CDR3 comprises 23 residues. Germline V gene sequence: CDR1 SGHRS, CDR2 YFSETQ. The V and J ends lost 0 bases and 0 bases, in that order; junction bases with no gene match: 21. CDR3 DNA: TGCGCCAGCAGCTTGGCCCAGGGGCGGGGACTAGCGAGGGGCCCTAGCTCCTACAATGAGCAGTTCTTC. Translating it yields CASSLAQGRGLARGPSSYNEQFF.

This sequence joins TRBV18 and TRBJ2-7, with TRBD2 matching over 7 bases. Germline CDR1 KGHSH, CDR2 LQKENI. The trim removed 3 bases at V and 6 bases at J, leaving 8 bases unmatched. This CDR3 is built from 14 residues. This chain's CDR3 is CASSPGLEKSEQYF. DNA for the CDR3: TGTGCCAGCTCACCCGGACTAGAGAAAAGCGAGCAGTACTTC.

The V gene is TRBV28, the J gene TRBJ1-3, with unresolved D. Germline CDR1 and CDR2: MDHEN and SYDVKM. Trimming took off 5 bases at V and 0 bases at J, with 14 bases between the two ends. The CDR3 runs to 16 residues. This CDR3 is CASSLLRGVSGNTIYF. DNA of the CDR3: TGTGCCAGCAGTCTCCTGCGGGGTGTCTCTGGAAACACCATATATTTT.

The CDR3 is CASSGAVTSAYTGELFF. As DNA, the CDR3 is TGTGCCAGCAGTGGGGCGGTGACTAGCGCTTACACCGGGGAGCTGTTTTTT. This chain links TRBV6-1 with TRBJ2-2, with 8 bases aligning to TRBD2. The CDR3 sequence is 17 residues long. Germline V gene sequence: CDR1 MNHNS, CDR2 SASEGT. V trimming: 4 bases; J trimming: 3 bases; junction bases outside the gene matches: 10.

This chain uses TRBV5-1 with TRBJ1-2, with D possibly being TRBD1 (6 bases). From germline, CDR1 is SGHRS and CDR2 YFSETQ. The CDR3 loop spans 15 amino acids. Trimming left V 1 base short and J 2 bases short, with 12 bases between. This chain's CDR3 is CASSLRQGRNYGYTF. CDR3 sequence (DNA): TGCGCCAGCAGCTTGCGGCAGGGGCGCAACTATGGCTACACCTTC.

The chain is built from TRBV2 and TRBJ1-1; a possible D gene is TRBD1 (6 bases). The CDR3 contains 12 residues. Trimming pared 8 bases from V and 5 bases from J, leaving 12 bases between. From germline, CDR1 is SNHLY and CDR2 FYNNEI. In DNA form, the CDR3 reads TGTGCCAGCCGCACTACAGGGACTGAAGCTTTCTTT. Amino acid sequence: CASRTTGTEAFF.

The chain links TRBV7-2 to TRBJ2-7, with 7 positions matching TRBD2. J was trimmed by 4 bases and V by 2 bases; bases with no gene match: 14. CDR1 is SGHTA, CDR2 FQGNSA, per germline. CDR3 size: 17 residues. The CDR3 coding sequence is TGTGCCAGCAGCTTAAGTCCGGGGTTGCGGGAGAGGTACGAGCAGTACTTC. This encodes CASSLSPGLRERYEQYF.

The rearrangement joins TRBV18 to TRBJ2-7; perhaps TRBD1 as D (6 bases). V gave up 2 bases and J gave up 0 bases, with 8 bases separating them. The germline V gene encodes CDR1 KGHSH and CDR2 LQKENI. The CDR3 covers 14 residues. Written as DNA, the CDR3 is TGTGCCAGCTCACCAGGGGGCGCCTCCTACGAGCAGTACTTC. It specifies CASSPGGASYEQYF.

The CDR3 loop reads CASSKAGPQETQYF. In nucleotides, the CDR3 is TGCGCCAGCAGCAAAGCGGGCCCCCAAGAGACCCAGTACTTC. The chain couples TRBV5-1 to TRBJ2-5; TRBD2 is a possible D gene (6 bases). Germline V gene data show CDR1 as SGHRS and CDR2 as YFSETQ. The CDR3 totals 14 residues. Trimming removed 4 bases from V and 1 base from J, with 11 bases in between.

Of note for this clone: The same CDR3 also results from other DNA sequences found in this sample. V gene TRBV6-6 combines with J gene TRBJ1-2; 8 nucleotides match TRBD1. The CDR3 has 13 residues. V lost 6 bases and J lost 3; bases outside the gene matches: 3. Germline V gene lookup returns CDR1 MNHNY and CDR2 SVGAGI (reference sequence). This CDR3 reads CASSPTGDYGYTF. CDR3 nucleotides: TGTGCCAGCAGCCCGACAGGGGACTATGGCTACACCTTC.

This clone appeared a single time. A junction end diverges from the germline sequence, so it may reflect a read error. CDR3 region: CASSLEIPGLAGHW. Written as DNA, the CDR3 is TGTGCCAGCAGCTTAGAAATCCCAGGACTAGCGGGACATTGG. The rearrangement joins TRBV11-3 to TRBJ2-6, with 12 bases that match TRBD2. Germline V CDR1 and CDR2: SGHNT, YENEEA. The CDR3 totals 14 residues. Combining the CDR3 with reference TRBV11-3 and TRBJ2-6 gives the whole variable domain EAGVVQSPRYKIIEKKQPVAFWCNPISGHNTLYWYLQNLGQGPELLIRYENEEAVDDSQLPKDRFSAERLKGVDSTLKIQPAELGDSAVYLCASSLEIPGLAGHWGAGSRLTVL.

This chain connects TRBV19 to TRBJ2-5, with 9 bases lining up with TRBD1. V was pared by 5 bases and J by 4 bases, with 8 bases of the junction left unmatched. This CDR3 region has 15 residues. Per germline, CDR1 LNHDA and CDR2 SQIVND (reference sequence). The CDR3 reads CASSSTGTGIETQYF. DNA of the CDR3: TGTGCCAGTAGTTCGACCGGGACAGGGATAGAGACCCAGTACTTC. Complete variable domain (other parts from reference TRBV19 and TRBJ2-5): DGGITQSPKYLFRKEGQNVTLSCEQNLNHDAMYWYRQDPGQGLRLIYYSQIVNDFQKGDIAEGYSVSREKKESFPLTVTSAQKNPTAFYLCASSSTGTGIETQYFGPGTRLLVL.

V gene TRBV12-3 or TRBV12-4 combines with J gene TRBJ1-6; D may be TRBD1 (5 bases). This CDR3 region has 13 residues. Deletions cut 1 base from V and 9 bases from J, with 7 bases between. The CDR3 reads CASSLGRVSPLHF. Written as DNA, the CDR3 is TGTGCCAGCAGTTTAGGCAGGGTTTCACCCCTCCACTTT.

The J gene is TRBJ2-7, the V gene TRBV7-8; D ambiguous. This CDR3 region has 15 residues. The germline V gene encodes CDR1 SGHVS and CDR2 FQNEAQ. V was cut by 1 base and J by 6 bases, with 16 bases left in between. As DNA, the CDR3 is TGTGCCAGCAGCTTAGGCGGCACCTCAGTCGGCGAGCAGTACTTC. Protein sequence: CASSLGGTSVGEQYF.

The chain recombines TRBV3-1 (or the pseudogene TRBV3-2) with TRBJ1-5, with 9 bases identical to TRBD1. The CDR3 is 14 residues long. Germline V lookup: CDR1 LGHDT, CDR2 YNNKEL (reference sequence). The V segment lost 6 bases and the J segment 4 bases; nucleotides outside the gene matches: 4. CDR3 nucleotides: TGTGCCAGCAGTGGGACAGGGCCAAATCAGCCCCAGCATTTT. As protein: CASSGTGPNQPQHF.

The rearrangement uses TRBV18 and TRBJ1-4, with D possibly being TRBD1 (5 bases). Trimming left V 5 bases short and J 2 bases short, with 15 bases between. Germline-derived CDR1 and CDR2 are KGHSH and LQKENI. This CDR3 comprises 16 residues. CDR3 sequence: CASSALQGRTNEKLFF. For the CDR3, the DNA is TGTGCCAGCTCAGCACTCCAGGGCCGCACTAATGAAAAACTGTTTTTT. The variable domain in full, completed from reference TRBV18 and TRBJ1-4, reads NAGVMQNPRHLVRRRGQEARLRCSPMKGHSHVYWYRQLPEEGLKFMVYLQKENIIDESGMPKERFSAEFPKEGPSILRIQQVVRGDSAAYFCASSALQGRTNEKLFFGSGTQLSVL.

The chain carries TRBV18 and TRBJ1-6; 8 nucleotides agree with TRBD1. V trimming: 6 bases; J trimming: 7 bases; junction bases outside the gene matches: 5. This CDR3 is built from 14 residues. Germline V CDR1 and CDR2: KGHSH, LQKENI. CDR3 bases: TGTGCCAGCTCCCGGGACAGGAAGAATTCACCCCTCCACTTT. It yields the protein CASSRDRKNSPLHF.

The J gene is TRBJ2-2, the V gene TRBV27; D is ambiguous. The CDR3 covers 15 residues. V lost 3 bases, J lost 0 bases, and 8 bases lay in between. CDR1 and CDR2 from the germline V gene are MNHEY and SMNVEV (reference sequence). CDR3: CASSFHISNTGELFF. DNA for the CDR3: TGTGCCAGCAGTTTTCACATTTCGAACACCGGGGAGCTGTTTTTT.

J is TRBJ1-6 and V is TRBV2; unclear D gene. The ends were cut back, 2 bases at V and 11 bases at J, with 10 bases in the middle. From germline, CDR1 is SNHLY and CDR2 FYNNEI. The CDR3 sequence is 13 residues long. In DNA form, the CDR3 reads TGTGCCAGCAGTGAATTGGGGAGGGCACCCCTCCACTTT. This codes for CASSELGRAPLHF.